The clone carrying this T cell receptor (beta chain) was seen a handful of times. As yet, its antigen is unknown. Next came a second PCR, run for about 7 to 11 cycles, which used a sample-barcoded 5' primer along with a J-beta primer mix. One entry per CDR3 protein, called by TCRdb with MiXCR from the 5' RACE reads. The table lists about 570,000 distinct CDR3 sequences, roughly 28% of them singletons. The sample comes from a study of blood T cells in healthy people across ages. Study observations and caveats: Long-lived donors had more naive CD4+ cells and higher diversity than aged donors.

V shed 6 bases and J 4 bases; nucleotides not matched to a gene: 5. The germline V gene encodes CDR1 SQVTM and CDR2 ANQGSEA. CDR3 length: 13 amino acids. The TCR was taken from a woman aged 70 to 79 in good health. The specimen was blood. V gene TRBV29-1 combines with J gene TRBJ2-5, with TRBD2 identical over 10 bases. The DNA for the CDR3 is TGCAGCGTGGAGCGGGGGGGCGGAGAGACCCAGTACTTC. It translates to CSVERGGGETQYF.